This TCR beta chain was sequenced for a study of T cell responses to AZD1222 COVID-19 vaccine. TCRdb's table, derived via immunoSEQ multiplex PCR, lists solely in-frame clones and lacks some. The table includes roughly 89,000 clones, roughly 90% detected once. The CDR3 is made up of 13 amino acids. Trimming shortened V by 0 bases and J by 8 bases, and 11 bases separated the two germline ends. The germline gives CDR1 SGDLS, CDR2 YYNGEE. Overall study findings and caveats: Most donors were white British and more were female, and clonal diversity was possibly underestimated.

Concerning this clone: Its cognate antigen is unknown.

The genes are TRBV9 and TRBJ1-2; D is uncertain. This clonotype originated in an adult in good health. Sequences were derived from peripheral blood, sampled on day 0 of MenACWY control vaccination. CDR3 sequence reads: CASSVDEVYGYTF. The CDR3 nucleotides read TGTGCCAGCAGCGTAGACGAGGTTTACGGCTACACCTTC.